Listed below are T cell receptor beta chains from one sample, sequenced in a study of vaccination and CD4 T cells after COVID-19. No antigens are known for them. TCRdb re-called the PCR reads with MiXCR, one entry per CDR3 protein. The top ten hold less than 4% of the sample, which has tens of thousands of distinct CDR3 sequences, 60% to 75% seen once. The specimen was CD4+ T cells from blood, cultured in vitro. All receptors derive from a human donor who had recovered from COVID-19. Each CDR3 is given with its conserved first and last residue.

V,J,CDR3
TRBV7-9,TRBJ1-1,CASRWGTNTEAFF
TRBV10-3,TRBJ1-2,CAIRGTGDNGYTF
TRBV6-1,TRBJ2-2,CASSELATGELFF
TRBV19,TRBJ2-1,CASSMSAGGPREQFF
TRBV7-7,TRBJ2-1,CASSRSGNEQFF
TRBV20-1,TRBJ2-3,CSARSGGATDTQYF
TRBV7-9,TRBJ1-2,CASSPAGINYGYTF
TRBV12-5,TRBJ1-2,CASGLHVRGRRGYTF
TRBV4-2,TRBJ1-3,CASSQVDQPIYF
TRBV5-4,TRBJ1-1,CASSYHFRQPENTEAFF
TRBV7-9,TRBJ1-2,CASSLGAQGTVGF
TRBV7-9,TRBJ1-6,CASSPDRGNSPLHF
TRBV7-2,TRBJ2-3,CASSLRRGDTQYF
TRBV6-2/TRBV6-3,TRBJ2-1,CASSYRTYNEQFF
TRBV19,TRBJ1-2,CASSMNYGYTF
TRBV4-3,TRBJ2-1,CASSQVLGKGEQFF
TRBV11-3,TRBJ2-2,CASSRTGEDTGELFF
TRBV5-4,TRBJ1-2,CASSLTDSYGYTF
TRBV20-1,TRBJ2-1,CSARDAPATEQFF
TRBV7-2,TRBJ2-1,CASSPDVSNEQFF
TRBV19,TRBJ1-5,CASKGSMTQHF
TRBV20-1,TRBJ2-5,CSARGGRRDLQETQYF
TRBV6-2/TRBV6-3,TRBJ2-5,CASSYTQETQYF
TRBV20-1,TRBJ2-3,CSASTSGGRTDTQYF
TRBV7-2,TRBJ2-3,CASSKTSRGADTQYF
TRBV7-8,TRBJ1-5,CASSLGTGPQHF
TRBV6-1,TRBJ1-2,CASSESEGGWHGYTF
TRBV7-9,TRBJ1-1,CASRPRTGNTEAFF
TRBV6-2/TRBV6-3,TRBJ2-7,CASSYSGLAGTGEQYF
TRBV6-1,TRBJ1-2,CASSGRGQDNYGYTF
TRBV6-1,TRBJ1-2,CASISGTELSLVNYGYTF
TRBV6-1,TRBJ1-1,CASSRQGGLSTEAFF
TRBV5-6,TRBJ1-5,CASSLNNQPQHF
TRBV20-1,TRBJ2-3,CSARAPRGDTQYF
TRBV11-1,TRBJ1-1,CASSFQGKNTEAFF
TRBV20-1,TRBJ2-3,CSALAGGTDTQYF
TRBV20-1,TRBJ2-5,CSARVTSGGPGQTQYF
TRBV6-1,TRBJ1-2,CASSASPGQGNYGYTF
TRBV27,TRBJ1-6,CASREDRGTSPLHF
TRBV6-4,TRBJ2-5,CASTPGQGLQETQYF
TRBV7-2,TRBJ2-5,CASSLRAGEETQYF
TRBV12-3/TRBV12-4,TRBJ2-7,CASSLGAGSSYEQYF
TRBV11-3,TRBJ2-3,CASSLALTSGVDTQYF
TRBV12-5,TRBJ2-1,CASGLVHSGLSYNEQFF